This T cell receptor beta chain comes out of a study of cytomegalovirus exposure and HLA in healthy donors. PCR employed 60 Vbeta and 13 Jbeta primers. Sequencing was performed with immunoSEQ multiplex PCR; in TCRdb, only in-frame clones are kept and a portion is missing. The table lists fewer than 200,000 clones, roughly 85% of them singletons. CDR1 SEHNR and CDR2 FQNEAQ come from the germline V gene (reference sequence). Trimming stripped 5 bases from V and 3 bases from J, with 10 bases between. This CDR3 contains 14 residues. The chain has TRBV7-9 and TRBJ1-4, with a weak D call TRBD1 (5 bases). This clonotype originated in a man younger than 45 in good health and CMV-seropositive. The material sequenced was PBMCs. CDR3 nucleotides: TGTGCCAGCAGCCTCAGGGCGGCTAATGAAAAACTGTTTTTT. Protein product: CASSLRAANEKLFF.